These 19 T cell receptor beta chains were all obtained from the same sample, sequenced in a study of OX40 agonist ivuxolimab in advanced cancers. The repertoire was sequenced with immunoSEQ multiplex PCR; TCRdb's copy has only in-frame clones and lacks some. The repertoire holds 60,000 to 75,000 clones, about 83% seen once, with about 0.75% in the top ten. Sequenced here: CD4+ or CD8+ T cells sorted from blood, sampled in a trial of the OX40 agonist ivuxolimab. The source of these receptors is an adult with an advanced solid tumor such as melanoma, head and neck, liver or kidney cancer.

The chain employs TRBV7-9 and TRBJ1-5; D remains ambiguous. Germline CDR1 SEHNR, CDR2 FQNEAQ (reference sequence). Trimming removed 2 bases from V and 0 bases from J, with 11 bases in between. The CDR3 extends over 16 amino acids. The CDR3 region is CASSLRGDDSNQPQHF. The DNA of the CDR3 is TGTGCCAGCAGCTTACGTGGAGATGATAGCAATCAGCCCCAGCATTTT.

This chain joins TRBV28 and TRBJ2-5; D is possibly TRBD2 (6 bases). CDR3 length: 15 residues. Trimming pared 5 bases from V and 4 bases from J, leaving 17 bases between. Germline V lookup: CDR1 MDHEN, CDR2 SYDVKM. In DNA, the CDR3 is TGTGCCAGCAGTCCCGGGGGACTGGAGCCAGAGACCCAGTACTTC. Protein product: CASSPGGLEPETQYF.

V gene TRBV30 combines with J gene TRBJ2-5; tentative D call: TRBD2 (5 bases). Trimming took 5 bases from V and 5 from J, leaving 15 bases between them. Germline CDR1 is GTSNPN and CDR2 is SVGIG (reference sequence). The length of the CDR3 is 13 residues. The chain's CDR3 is CAWADFIGETQYF. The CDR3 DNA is TGTGCCTGGGCGGACTTTATCGGGGAGACCCAGTACTTC.

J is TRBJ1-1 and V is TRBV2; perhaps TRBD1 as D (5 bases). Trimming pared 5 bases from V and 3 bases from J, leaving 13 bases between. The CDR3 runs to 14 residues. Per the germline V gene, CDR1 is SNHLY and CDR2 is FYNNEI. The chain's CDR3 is CASSKDSSHTEAFF. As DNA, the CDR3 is TGTGCCAGCAGTAAAGACAGTTCACACACTGAAGCTTTCTTT. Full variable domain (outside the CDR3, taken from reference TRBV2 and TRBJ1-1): EPEVTQTPSHQVTQMGQEVILRCVPISNHLYFYWYRQILGQKVEFLVSFYNNEISEKSEIFDDQFSVERPDGSNFTLKIRSTKLEDSAMYFCASSKDSSHTEAFFGQGTRLTVV.

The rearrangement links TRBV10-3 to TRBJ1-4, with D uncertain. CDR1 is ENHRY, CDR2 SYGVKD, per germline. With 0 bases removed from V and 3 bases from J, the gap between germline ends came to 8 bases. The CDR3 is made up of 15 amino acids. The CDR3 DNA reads TGTGCCATCAGTGAGTCGGGGTTACCTAATGAAAAACTGTTTTTT. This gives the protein CAISESGLPNEKLFF.

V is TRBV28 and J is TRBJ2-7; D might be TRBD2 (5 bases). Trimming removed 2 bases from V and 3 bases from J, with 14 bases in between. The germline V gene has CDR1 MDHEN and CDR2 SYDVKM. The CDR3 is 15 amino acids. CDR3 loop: CASSLKAVGNYEQYF. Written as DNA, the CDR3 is TGTGCCAGCAGTTTAAAGGCGGTCGGGAACTACGAGCAGTACTTC.

The CDR3 sequence: CASSLHGATNTGELFF. DNA of the CDR3: TGTGCCAGCAGCCTCCATGGGGCTACGAACACCGGGGAGCTGTTTTTT. V gene TRBV7-3 combines with J gene TRBJ2-2, with a weak D call TRBD1 (5 bases). V was clipped by 5 bases and J by 0 bases, with 13 bases between them. Germline CDR1 and CDR2: SGHTA and FQGTGA. The CDR3 contains 16 residues.

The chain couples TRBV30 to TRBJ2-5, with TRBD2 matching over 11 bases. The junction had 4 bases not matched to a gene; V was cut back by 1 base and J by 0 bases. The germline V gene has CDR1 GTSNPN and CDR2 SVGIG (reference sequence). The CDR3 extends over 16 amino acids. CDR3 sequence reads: CAWSGRLAGNQETQYF. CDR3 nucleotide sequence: TGTGCCTGGAGTGGCCGACTAGCGGGGAACCAAGAGACCCAGTACTTC.

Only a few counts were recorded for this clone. The DNA of the CDR3 is TGTGCCAGCAGCGCAGGGACTAGCGGGGTCAATGAGCAGTTCTTC. It translates to CASSAGTSGVNEQFF. This chain joins TRBV6-1 and TRBJ2-1, with 13 bases matching TRBD2. V shed 6 bases and J 6 bases; nucleotides not matched to a gene: 5. The CDR3 extends over 15 amino acids. Germline V gene sequence: CDR1 MNHNS, CDR2 SASEGT.

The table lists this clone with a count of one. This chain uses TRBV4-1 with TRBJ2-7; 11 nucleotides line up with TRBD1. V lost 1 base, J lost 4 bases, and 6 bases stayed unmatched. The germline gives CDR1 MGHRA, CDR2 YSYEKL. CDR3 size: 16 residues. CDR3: CASSQVGGQGAYEQYF. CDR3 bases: TGCGCCAGCAGCCAAGTAGGTGGACAGGGGGCGTACGAGCAGTACTTC.

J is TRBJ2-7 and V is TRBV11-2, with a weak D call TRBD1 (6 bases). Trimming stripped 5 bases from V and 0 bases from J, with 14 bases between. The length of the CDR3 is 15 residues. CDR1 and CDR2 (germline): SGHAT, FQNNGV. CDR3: CASSPVQGSSYEQYF. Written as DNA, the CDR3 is TGTGCCAGCAGCCCAGTCCAGGGGAGCTCCTACGAGCAGTACTTC.

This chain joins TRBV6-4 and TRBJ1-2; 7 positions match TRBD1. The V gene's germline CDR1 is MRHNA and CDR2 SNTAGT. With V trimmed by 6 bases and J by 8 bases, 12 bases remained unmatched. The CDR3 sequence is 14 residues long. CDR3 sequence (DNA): TGTGCCAGCAGACCGAGACAGGGACAAGGAGGCTACACCTTC. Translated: CASRPRQGQGGYTF.

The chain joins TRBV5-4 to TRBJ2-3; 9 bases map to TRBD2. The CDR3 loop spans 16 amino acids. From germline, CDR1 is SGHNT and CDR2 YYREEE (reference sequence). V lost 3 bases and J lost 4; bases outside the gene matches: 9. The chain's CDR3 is CASSSLRGGRSDTQYF. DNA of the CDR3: TGTGCCAGCAGCTCTCTGCGGGGGGGCCGCTCAGATACGCAGTATTTT.

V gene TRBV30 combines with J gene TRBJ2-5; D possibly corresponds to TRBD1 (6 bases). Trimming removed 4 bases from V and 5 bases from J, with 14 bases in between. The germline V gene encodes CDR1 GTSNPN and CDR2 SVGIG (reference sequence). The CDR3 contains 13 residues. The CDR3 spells CAWTGQLGETQYF. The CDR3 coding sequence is TGTGCCTGGACAGGACAGTTAGGGGAGACCCAGTACTTC.

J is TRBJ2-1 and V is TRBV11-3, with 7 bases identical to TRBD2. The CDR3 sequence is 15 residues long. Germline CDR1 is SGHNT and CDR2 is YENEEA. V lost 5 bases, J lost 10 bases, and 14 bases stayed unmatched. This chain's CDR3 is CASSPGGLVGGEQFF. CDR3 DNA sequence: TGTGCCAGCAGCCCGGGAGGACTAGTTGGAGGCGAGCAGTTCTTC.

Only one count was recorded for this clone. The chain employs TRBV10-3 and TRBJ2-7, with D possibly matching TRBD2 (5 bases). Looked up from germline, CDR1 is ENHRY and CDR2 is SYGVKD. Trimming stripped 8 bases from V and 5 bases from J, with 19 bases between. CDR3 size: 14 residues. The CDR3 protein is CAIGGLTGSNEQYF. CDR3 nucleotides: TGTGCCATCGGAGGACTGACGGGGTCGAACGAGCAGTACTTC.

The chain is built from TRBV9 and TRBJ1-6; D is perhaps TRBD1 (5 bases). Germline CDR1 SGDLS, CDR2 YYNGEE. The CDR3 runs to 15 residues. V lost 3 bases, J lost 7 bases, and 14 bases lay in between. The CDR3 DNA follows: TGTGCCAGCAGCGGCACTGTGACAGCAAATTCACCCCTCCACTTT. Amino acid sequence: CASSGTVTANSPLHF.

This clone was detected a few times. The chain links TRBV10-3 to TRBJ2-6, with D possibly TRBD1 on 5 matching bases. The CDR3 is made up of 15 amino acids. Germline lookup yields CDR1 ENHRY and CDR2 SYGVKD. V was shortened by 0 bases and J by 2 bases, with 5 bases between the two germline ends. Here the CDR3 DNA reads TGTGCCATCAGTGAGTCCAGGGCTGGGGCCAACGTCCTGACTTTC. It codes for CAISESRAGANVLTF.

The CDR3 DNA follows: TGTGCCAGCAGTACAGGACTAGCGGGGGACAATGAGCAGTTCTTC. Protein sequence: CASSTGLAGDNEQFF. V is TRBV28 and J is TRBJ2-1; TRBD2 matches at 13 bases. CDR1 and CDR2 from the germline V gene are MDHEN and SYDVKM. V lost 5 bases to trimming and J lost 5 bases; unmatched junction nucleotides: 3. The CDR3 spans 15 residues.